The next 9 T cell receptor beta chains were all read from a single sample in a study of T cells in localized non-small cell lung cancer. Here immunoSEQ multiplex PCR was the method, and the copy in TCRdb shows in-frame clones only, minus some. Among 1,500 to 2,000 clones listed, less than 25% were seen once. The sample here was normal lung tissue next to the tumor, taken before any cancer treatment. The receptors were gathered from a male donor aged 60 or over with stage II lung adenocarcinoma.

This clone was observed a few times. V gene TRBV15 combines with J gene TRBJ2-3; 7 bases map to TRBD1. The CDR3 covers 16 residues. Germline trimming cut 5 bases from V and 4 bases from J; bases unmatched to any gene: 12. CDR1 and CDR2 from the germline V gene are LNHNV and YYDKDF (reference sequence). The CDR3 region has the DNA TGTGCCACCAGCTCTCGGCAGGGGACAGTTTCAGATACGCAGTATTTT. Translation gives CATSSRQGTVSDTQYF.

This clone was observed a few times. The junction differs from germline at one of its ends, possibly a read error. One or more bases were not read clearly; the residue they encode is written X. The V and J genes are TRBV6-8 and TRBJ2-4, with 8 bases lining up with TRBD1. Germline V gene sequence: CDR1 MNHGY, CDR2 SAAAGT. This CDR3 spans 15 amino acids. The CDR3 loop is CAXSYSGGGKNIQYF. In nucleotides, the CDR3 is TGTGCCARCAGTTACTCAGGGGGCGGCAAAAACATTCAGTACTTC.

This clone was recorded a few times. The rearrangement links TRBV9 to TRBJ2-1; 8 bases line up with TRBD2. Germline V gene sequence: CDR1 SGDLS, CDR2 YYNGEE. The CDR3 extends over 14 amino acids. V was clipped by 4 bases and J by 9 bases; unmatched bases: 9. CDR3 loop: CASSPLSGIGEQFF. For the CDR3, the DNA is TGTGCCAGCAGCCCCCTTAGCGGGATCGGTGAGCAGTTCTTC.

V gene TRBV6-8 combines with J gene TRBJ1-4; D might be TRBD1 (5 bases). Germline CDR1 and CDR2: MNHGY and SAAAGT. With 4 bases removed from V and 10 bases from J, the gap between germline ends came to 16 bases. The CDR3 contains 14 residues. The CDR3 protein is CASSFTVWGVKLFF. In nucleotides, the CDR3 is TGTGCCAGCAGTTTCACGGTCTGGGGGGTAAAACTGTTTTTT.

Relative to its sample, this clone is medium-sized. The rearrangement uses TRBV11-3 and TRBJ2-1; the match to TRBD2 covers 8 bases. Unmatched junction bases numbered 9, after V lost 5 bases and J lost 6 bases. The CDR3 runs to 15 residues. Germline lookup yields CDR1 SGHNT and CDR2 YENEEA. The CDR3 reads CASSPGTSLVNEQFF. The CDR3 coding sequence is TGTGCCAGCAGCCCCGGGACTAGTCTAGTCAATGAGCAGTTCTTC.

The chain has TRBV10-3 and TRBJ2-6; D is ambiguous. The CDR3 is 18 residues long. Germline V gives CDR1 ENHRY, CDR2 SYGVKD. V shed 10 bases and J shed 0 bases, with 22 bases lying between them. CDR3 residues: CATSPLSGVNSGANVLTF. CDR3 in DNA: TGTGCCACCTCACCGCTCTCAGGTGTTAACTCTGGGGCCAACGTCCTGACTTTC.

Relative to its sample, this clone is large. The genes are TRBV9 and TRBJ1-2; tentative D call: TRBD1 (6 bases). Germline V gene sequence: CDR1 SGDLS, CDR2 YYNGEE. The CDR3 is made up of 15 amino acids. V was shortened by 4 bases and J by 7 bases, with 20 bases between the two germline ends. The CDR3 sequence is CASSNSRGGSGGYTF. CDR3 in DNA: TGTGCCAGCAGCAATTCTCGAGGGGGAAGTGGTGGCTACACCTTC. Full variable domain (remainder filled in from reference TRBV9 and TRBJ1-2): DSGVTQTPKHLITATGQRVTLRCSPRSGDLSVYWYQQSLDQGLQFLIQYYNGEERAKGNILERFSAQQFPDLHSELNLSSLELGDSALYFCASSNSRGGSGGYTFGSGTRLTVV.

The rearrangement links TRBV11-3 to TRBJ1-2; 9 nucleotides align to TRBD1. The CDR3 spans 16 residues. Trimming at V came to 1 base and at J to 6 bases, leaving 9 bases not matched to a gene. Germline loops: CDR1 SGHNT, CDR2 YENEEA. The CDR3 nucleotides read TGTGCCAGCAGCTTAGGAGCTCAGGGACAGGGAAATGGCTACACCTTC. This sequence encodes CASSLGAQGQGNGYTF. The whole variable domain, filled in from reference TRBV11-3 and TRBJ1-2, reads EAGVVQSPRYKIIEKKQPVAFWCNPISGHNTLYWYLQNLGQGPELLIRYENEEAVDDSQLPKDRFSAERLKGVDSTLKIQPAELGDSAVYLCASSLGAQGQGNGYTFGSGTRLTVV.

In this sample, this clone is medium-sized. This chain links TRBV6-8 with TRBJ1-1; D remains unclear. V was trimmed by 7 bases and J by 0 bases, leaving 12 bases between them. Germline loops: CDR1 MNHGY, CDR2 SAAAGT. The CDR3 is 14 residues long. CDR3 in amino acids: CASTGEGLNTEAFF. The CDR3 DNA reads TGTGCCAGCACCGGAGAAGGGTTGAACACTGAAGCTTTCTTT.